The next 4 T cell receptor beta chains were all read from a single sample in a study of shared clonotypes between healthy human individuals. Repertoires were generated with immunoSEQ multiplex PCR, while TCRdb's copy carries only in-frame clones and drops some. The table lists roughly 490,000 clones, 70% to 80% of them singletons, with about an eighth in the top ten. The sample consisted of PBMCs. The receptors here all came from a woman aged 40-49 years in good health. Some clones in this sample may be carry-over from other donors' samples.

V usage is TRBV5-1 and J usage is TRBJ1-3; 8 nucleotides line up with TRBD1. Germline trimming cut 4 bases from V and 0 bases from J; bases unmatched to any gene: 9. Germline V gene data show CDR1 as SGHRS and CDR2 as YFSETQ. The CDR3 has 17 amino acids. This CDR3 is CASSIDRGPLSGNTIYF. The CDR3 DNA reads as TGCGCCAGCAGCATTGACAGGGGCCCCCTCTCTGGAAACACCATATATTTT.

This clone occurred a few times. The J gene is TRBJ2-5, the V gene TRBV7-3; TRBD2 might be the D (6 bases). Germline lookup yields CDR1 SGHTA and CDR2 FQGTGA. CDR3 length: 15 amino acids. Trimming pared 0 bases from V and 5 bases from J, leaving 13 bases between. This CDR3 reads CASSLTLAAGETQYF. The CDR3, as DNA: TGTGCCAGCAGCTTAACACTAGCAGCTGGGGAGACCCAGTACTTC. The full variable domain, completed using reference TRBV7-3 and TRBJ2-5, is GAGVSQTPSNKVTEKGKYVELRCDPISGHTALYWYRQSLGQGPEFLIYFQGTGAADDSGLPNDRFFAVRPEGSVSTLKIQRTERGDSAVYLCASSLTLAAGETQYFGPGTRLLVL.

The rearrangement links TRBV18 to TRBJ1-6, with a tentative D call TRBD1 (6 bases). Germline V gene lookup returns CDR1 KGHSH and CDR2 LQKENI. The CDR3 is 15 amino acids. V was cut by 6 bases and J by 9 bases, with 18 bases left in between. Here the CDR3 reads CASSTRGGHSSPLHF. CDR3 coding DNA: TGTGCCAGCTCTACCAGAGGGGGGCACAGTTCACCCCTCCACTTT.

CDR3 bases: TGTGCCAGCAGCTTGGGTTTGAACTCTGGAAACACCATATATTTT. Encoded protein: CASSLGLNSGNTIYF. The V gene is TRBV5-5, the J gene TRBJ1-3; D gene unclear. The V end was cut by 0 bases, the J end by 0 bases, with 7 bases between. The CDR3 covers 15 residues. CDR1 is SGHKS, CDR2 YYEKEE, per germline (reference sequence).